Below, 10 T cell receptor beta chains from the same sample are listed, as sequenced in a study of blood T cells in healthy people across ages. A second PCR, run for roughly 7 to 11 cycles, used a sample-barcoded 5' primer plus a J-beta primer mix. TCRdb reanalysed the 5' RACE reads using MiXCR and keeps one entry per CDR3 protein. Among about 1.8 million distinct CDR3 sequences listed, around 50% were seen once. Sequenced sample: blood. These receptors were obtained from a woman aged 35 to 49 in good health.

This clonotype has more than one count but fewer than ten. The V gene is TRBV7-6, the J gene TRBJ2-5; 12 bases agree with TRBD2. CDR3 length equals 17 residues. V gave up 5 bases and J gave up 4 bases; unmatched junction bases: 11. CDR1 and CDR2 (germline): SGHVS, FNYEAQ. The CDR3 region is CASSPRSSGRGGETQYF. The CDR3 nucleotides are TGTGCCAGCAGCCCAAGGTCTAGCGGGAGGGGCGGAGAGACCCAGTACTTC. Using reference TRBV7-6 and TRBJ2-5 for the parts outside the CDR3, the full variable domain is GAGVSQSPRYKVTKRGQDVALRCDPISGHVSLYWYRQALGQGPEFLTYFNYEAQQDKSGLPNDRFSAERPEGSISTLTIQRTEQRDSAMYRCASSPRSSGRGGETQYFGPGTRLLVL.

In DNA, the CDR3 is TGCAGCGTCAGCCAGTTGGGGGCCGGGGCCGGGGAGCTGTTTTTT. Translated, it gives CSVSQLGAGAGELFF. The chain recombines TRBV29-1 with TRBJ2-2, with a possible D match to TRBD1 (6 bases). Trimming removed 6 bases from V and 6 bases from J, with 20 bases in between. CDR1 and CDR2 (germline): SQVTM, ANQGSEA. CDR3 size: 15 residues.

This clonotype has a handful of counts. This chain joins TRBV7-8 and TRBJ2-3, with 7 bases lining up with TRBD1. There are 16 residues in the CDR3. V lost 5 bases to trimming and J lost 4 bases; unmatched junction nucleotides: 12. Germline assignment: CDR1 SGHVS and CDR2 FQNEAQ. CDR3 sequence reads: CASSPLWDSKPDTQYF. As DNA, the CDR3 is TGTGCCAGCAGCCCACTGTGGGACAGCAAACCAGATACGCAGTATTTT. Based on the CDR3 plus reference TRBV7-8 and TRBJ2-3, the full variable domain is GAGVSQSPRYKVAKRGQDVALRCDPISGHVSLFWYQQALGQGPEFLTYFQNEAQLDKSGLPSDRFFAERPEGSVSTLKIQRTQQEDSAVYLCASSPLWDSKPDTQYFGPGTRLTVL.

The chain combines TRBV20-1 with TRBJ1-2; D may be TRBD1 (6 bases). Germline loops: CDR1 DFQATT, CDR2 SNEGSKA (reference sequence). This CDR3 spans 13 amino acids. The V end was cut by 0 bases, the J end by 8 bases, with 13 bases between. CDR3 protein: CSARDLTTGGYTF. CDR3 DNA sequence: TGCAGTGCTAGAGATCTCACGACAGGAGGCTACACCTTC.

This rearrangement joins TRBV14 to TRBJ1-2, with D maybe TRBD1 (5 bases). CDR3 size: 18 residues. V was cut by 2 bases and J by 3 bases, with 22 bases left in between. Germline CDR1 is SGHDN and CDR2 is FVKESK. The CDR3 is CASSQTGRGIKIDYGYTF. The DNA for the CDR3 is TGTGCCAGCAGCCAAACGGGACGGGGCATTAAAATCGACTATGGCTACACCTTC.

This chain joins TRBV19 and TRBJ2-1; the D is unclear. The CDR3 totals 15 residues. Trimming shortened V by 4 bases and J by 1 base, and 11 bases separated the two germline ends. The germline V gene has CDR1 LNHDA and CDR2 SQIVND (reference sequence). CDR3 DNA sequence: TGTGCCAGTAGTACCGACTCCTTTTCCTACAATGAGCAGTTCTTC. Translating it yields CASSTDSFSYNEQFF.

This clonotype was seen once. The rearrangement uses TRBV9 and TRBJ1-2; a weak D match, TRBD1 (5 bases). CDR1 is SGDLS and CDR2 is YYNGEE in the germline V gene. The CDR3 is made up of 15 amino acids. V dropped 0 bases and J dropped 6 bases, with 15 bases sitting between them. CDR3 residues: CASSVEGWTNDGYTF. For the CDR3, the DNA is TGTGCCAGCAGCGTAGAGGGATGGACAAACGATGGCTACACCTTC.

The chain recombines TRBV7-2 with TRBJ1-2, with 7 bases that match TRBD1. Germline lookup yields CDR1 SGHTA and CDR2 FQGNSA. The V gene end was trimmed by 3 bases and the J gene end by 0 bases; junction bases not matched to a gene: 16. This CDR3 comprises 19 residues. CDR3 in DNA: TGTGCCAGCAGCTTTTTACGGACCGGACAGGCCAAAACTAACTATGGCTACACCTTC. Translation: CASSFLRTGQAKTNYGYTF.

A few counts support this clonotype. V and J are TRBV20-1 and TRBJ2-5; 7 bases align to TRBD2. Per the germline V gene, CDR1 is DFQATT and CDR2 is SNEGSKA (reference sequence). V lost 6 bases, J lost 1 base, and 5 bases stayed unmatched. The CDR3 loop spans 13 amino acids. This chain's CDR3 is CSAKTSFQETQYF. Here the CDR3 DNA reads TGCAGTGCGAAGACTAGCTTCCAAGAGACCCAGTACTTC.

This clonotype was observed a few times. CDR3 amino acids: CASSGDARTDTQYF. The DNA for the CDR3 is TGCGCCAGCAGCGGGGATGCGCGCACAGATACGCAGTATTTT. This chain links TRBV5-1 with TRBJ2-3, with unresolved D. Between the trimmed V and J ends, which lost 4 bases and 1 base, there was a span of 10 bases. In germline, CDR1 is SGHRS, CDR2 YFSETQ. The length of the CDR3 is 14 residues. Filled out from reference TRBV5-1 and TRBJ2-3, the complete variable domain reads KAGVTQTPRYLIKTRGQQVTLSCSPISGHRSVSWYQQTPGQGLQFLFEYFSETQRNKGNFPGRFSGRQFSNSRSEMNVSTLELGDSALYLCASSGDARTDTQYFGPGTRLTVL.